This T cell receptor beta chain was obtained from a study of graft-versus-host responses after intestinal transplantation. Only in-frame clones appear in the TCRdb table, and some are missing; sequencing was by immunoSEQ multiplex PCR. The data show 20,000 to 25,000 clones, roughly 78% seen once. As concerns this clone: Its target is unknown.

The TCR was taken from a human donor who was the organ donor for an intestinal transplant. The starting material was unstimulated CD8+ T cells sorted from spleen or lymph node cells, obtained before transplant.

In nucleotides, the CDR3 is TGTGCCAGCAGCCTAAGATCCTCCTACGAGCAGTACTTC. This codes for CASSLRSSYEQYF. The chain links TRBV11-2 to TRBJ2-7; no clear D gene. V lost 5 bases and J 0 bases, leaving 8 bases between the germline ends. This CDR3 comprises 13 residues. Germline V gene data show CDR1 as SGHAT and CDR2 as FQNNGV.